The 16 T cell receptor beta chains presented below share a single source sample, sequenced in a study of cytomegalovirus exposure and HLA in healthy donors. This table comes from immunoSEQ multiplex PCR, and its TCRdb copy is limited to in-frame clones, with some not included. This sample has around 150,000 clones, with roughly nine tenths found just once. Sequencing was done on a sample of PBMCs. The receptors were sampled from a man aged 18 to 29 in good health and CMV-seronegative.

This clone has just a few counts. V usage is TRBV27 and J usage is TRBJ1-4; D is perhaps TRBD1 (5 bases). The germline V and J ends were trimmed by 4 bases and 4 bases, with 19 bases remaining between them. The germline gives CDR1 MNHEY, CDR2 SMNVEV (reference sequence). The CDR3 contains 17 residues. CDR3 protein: CASSSTDLGGVNEKLFF. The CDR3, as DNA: TGTGCCAGCAGTTCGACAGACCTTGGGGGGGTTAATGAAAAACTGTTTTTT.

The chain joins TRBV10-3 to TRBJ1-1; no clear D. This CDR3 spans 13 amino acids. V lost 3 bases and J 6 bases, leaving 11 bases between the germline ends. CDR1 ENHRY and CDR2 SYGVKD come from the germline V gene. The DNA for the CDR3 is TGTGCCATCAGTGACGTTAATAGCCCTGAAGCTTTCTTT. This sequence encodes CAISDVNSPEAFF.

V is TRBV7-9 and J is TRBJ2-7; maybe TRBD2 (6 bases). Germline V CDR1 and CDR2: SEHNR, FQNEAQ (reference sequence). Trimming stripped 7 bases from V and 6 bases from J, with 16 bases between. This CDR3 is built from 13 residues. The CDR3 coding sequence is TGTGCCAGCAACCCGCTCGCCGGGGGCGAGCAGTACTTC. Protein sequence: CASNPLAGGEQYF.

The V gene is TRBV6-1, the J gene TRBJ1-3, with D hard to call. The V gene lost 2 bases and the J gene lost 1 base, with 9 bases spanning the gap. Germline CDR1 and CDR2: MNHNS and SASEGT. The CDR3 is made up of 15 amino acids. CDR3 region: CASSELAGSGNTIYF. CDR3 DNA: TGTGCCAGCAGTGAACTGGCCGGGTCTGGAAACACCATATATTTT.

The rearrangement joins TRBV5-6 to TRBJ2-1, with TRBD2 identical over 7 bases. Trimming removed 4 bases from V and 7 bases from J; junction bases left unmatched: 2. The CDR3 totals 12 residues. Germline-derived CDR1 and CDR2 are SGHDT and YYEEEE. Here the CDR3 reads CASSRGLNEQFF. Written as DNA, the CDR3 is TGTGCCAGCAGCAGGGGACTAAATGAGCAGTTCTTC.

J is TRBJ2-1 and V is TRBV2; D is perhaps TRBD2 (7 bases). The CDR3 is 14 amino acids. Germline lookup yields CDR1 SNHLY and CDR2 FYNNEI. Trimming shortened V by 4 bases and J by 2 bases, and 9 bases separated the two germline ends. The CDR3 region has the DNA TGTGCCAGCAGTGGGGGGGGCACCTACAATGAGCAGTTCTTC. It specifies CASSGGGTYNEQFF.

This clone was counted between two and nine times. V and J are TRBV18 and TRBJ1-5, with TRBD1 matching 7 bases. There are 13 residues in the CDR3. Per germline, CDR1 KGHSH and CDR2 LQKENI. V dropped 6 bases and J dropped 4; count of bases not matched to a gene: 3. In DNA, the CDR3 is TGTGCCAGCTCCACAGGGGTTAATCAGCCCCAGCATTTT. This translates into CASSTGVNQPQHF. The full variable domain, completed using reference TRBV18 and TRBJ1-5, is NAGVMQNPRHLVRRRGQEARLRCSPMKGHSHVYWYRQLPEEGLKFMVYLQKENIIDESGMPKERFSAEFPKEGPSILRIQQVVRGDSAAYFCASSTGVNQPQHFGDGTRLSIL.

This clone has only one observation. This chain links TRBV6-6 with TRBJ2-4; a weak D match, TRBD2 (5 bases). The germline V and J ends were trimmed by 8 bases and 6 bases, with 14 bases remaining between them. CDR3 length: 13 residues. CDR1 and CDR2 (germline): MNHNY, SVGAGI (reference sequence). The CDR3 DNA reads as TGTGCCAGCGCTTCGGGGTCCGGAAACATTCAGTACTTC. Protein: CASASGSGNIQYF.

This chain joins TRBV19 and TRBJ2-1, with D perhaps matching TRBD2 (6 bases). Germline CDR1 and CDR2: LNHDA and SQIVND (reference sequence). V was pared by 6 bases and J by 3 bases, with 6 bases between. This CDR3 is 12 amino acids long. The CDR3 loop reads CASSGGYNEQFF. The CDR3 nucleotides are TGTGCCAGTAGCGGGGGCTACAATGAGCAGTTCTTC.

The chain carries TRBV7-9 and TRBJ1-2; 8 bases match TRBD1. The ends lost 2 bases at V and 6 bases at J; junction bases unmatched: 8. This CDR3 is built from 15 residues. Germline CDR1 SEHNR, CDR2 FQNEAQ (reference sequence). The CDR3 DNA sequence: TGTGCCAGCAGCTTACTTCCAGGGGGCTTTGATGGCTACACCTTC. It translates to CASSLLPGGFDGYTF.

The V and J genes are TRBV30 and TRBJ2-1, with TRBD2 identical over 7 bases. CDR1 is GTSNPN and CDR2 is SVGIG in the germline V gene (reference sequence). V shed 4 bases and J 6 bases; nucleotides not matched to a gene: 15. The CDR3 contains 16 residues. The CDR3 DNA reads TGTGCCTGGACCCAACCCGGGACTAACAAGTTCAATGAGCAGTTCTTC. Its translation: CAWTQPGTNKFNEQFF.

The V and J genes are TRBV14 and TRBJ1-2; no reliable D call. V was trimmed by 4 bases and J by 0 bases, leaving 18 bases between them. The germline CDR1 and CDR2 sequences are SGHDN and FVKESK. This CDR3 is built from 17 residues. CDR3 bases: TGTGCCAGCAGCCCCATTGCTAGCAGAGCTACTAACTATGGCTACACCTTC. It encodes CASSPIASRATNYGYTF.

Here the CDR3 reads CASSNRTGGPSYEQYV. The CDR3 DNA reads TGTGCCAGCAGCAACCGGACAGGGGGGCCCTCCTACGAGCAGTACGTC. The V gene is TRBV21-1, the J gene TRBJ2-7; the DNA was not used to check the table's D call, TRBD1. TRBV21-1 is described as a pseudogene. The CDR3 contains 16 residues.

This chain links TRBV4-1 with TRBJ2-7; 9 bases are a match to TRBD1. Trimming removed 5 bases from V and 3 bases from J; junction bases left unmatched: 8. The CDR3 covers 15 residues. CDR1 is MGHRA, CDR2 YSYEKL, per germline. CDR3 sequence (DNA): TGCGCCAGCAGCACAGGACAGGGGCGACTCTACGAGCAGTACTTC. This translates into CASSTGQGRLYEQYF.

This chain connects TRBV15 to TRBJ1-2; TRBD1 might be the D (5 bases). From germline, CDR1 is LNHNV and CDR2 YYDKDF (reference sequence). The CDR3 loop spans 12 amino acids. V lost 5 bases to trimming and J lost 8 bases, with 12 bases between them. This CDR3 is CATSGRVGGYTF. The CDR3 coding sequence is TGTGCCACCAGCGGCAGGGTCGGGGGCTACACCTTC.

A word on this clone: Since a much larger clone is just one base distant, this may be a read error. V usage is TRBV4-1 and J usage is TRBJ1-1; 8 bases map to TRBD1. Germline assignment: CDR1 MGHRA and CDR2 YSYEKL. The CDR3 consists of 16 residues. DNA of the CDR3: TGCGCCAGCAGCCCCCGGGACAGGAATATGAACACTGAAACTTTCTTT. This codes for CASSPRDRNMNTETFF.